This TCR beta chain was retrieved from a study of vaccination effects on CD4 cells after COVID-19. Sequencing followed a ViraFEST assay step that expanded antigen-specific CD4+ T cells with viral peptide pools. Isolating CD4+ T cells followed 9 to 10 days of culture. The vaccine given was either BNT162b2 or mRNA-1273, in two doses. The CDR3 has 15 residues. The V and J ends lost 0 bases and 8 bases respectively, with 16 bases between them. Per the germline V gene, CDR1 is LGHDT and CDR2 is YNNKEL (reference sequence). Comment on this clone: Its antigen is undetermined.

TCRdb keeps only in-frame clones here, not all; method: immunoSEQ multiplex PCR. The sample shows approximately 12,000 clones, about three quarters of them seen only once. This TCR was recovered from a human donor who received a COVID-19 vaccine. This specimen consisted of CD4+ T cells from PBMCs cultured with SARS-CoV-2 spike peptides, obtained after COVID-19 vaccination. The V call is TRBV3-1 (or the pseudogene TRBV3-2), the J call TRBJ1-2; possible D gene TRBD1, 5 bases. DNA of the CDR3: TGTGCCAGCAGCCAAGAATACGGGGACCGGAACGGCTACACCTTC. Translating it yields CASSQEYGDRNGYTF.